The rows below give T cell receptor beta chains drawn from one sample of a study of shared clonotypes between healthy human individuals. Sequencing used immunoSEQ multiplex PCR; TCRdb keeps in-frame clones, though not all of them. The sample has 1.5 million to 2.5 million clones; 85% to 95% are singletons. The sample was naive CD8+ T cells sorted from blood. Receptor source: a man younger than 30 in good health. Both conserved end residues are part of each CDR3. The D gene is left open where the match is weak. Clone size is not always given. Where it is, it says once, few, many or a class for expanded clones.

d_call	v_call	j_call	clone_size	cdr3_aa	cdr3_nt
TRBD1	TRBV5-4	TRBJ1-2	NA	CASSLSGGGYTF	TGTGCCAGCAGCTTGTCAGGGGGTGGCTACACCTTC
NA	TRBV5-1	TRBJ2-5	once	CASSLVYGGAAETQYF	TGCGCCAGCAGCTTGGTTTATGGGGGGGCCGCAGAGACCCAGTACTTC
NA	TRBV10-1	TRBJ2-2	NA	CASSEVPNTGELFF	TGCGCCAGCAGTGAGGTTCCGAACACCGGGGAGCTGTTTTTT
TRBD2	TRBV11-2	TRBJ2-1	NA	CASSFLAGFNEQFF	TGTGCCAGCAGCTTCCTAGCGGGGTTCAATGAGCAGTTCTTC
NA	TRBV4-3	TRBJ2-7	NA	CASSQDWRGAYEQYF	TGCGCCAGCAGCCAAGATTGGCGGGGAGCCTACGAGCAGTACTTC
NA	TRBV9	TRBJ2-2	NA	CASSVDGVTGELFF	TGTGCCAGCAGCGTAGACGGGGTCACCGGGGAGCTGTTTTTT
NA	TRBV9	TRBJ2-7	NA	CASSLGSGPNDEQYF	TGTGCCAGCAGCTTAGGTTCAGGGCCAAACGACGAGCAGTACTTC
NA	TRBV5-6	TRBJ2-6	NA	CASSIVSGANVLTF	TGTGCCAGCAGCATTGTCTCTGGGGCCAACGTCCTGACTTTC
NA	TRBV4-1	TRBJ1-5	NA	CASSQVTPATDNQPQHF	TGCGCCAGCAGCCAAGTCACCCCGGCGACAGACAATCAGCCCCAGCATTTT
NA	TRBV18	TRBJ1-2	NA	CASSPSAYGYTF	TGTGCCAGCTCACCGTCTGCCTATGGCTACACCTTC
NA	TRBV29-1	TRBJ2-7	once	CSVVSLGSYEQYF	TGCAGCGTTGTAAGTTTGGGTTCCTACGAGCAGTACTTC
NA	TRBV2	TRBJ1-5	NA	CASIQDLYSNQPQHF	TGTGCCAGCATACAGGACTTGTATAGCAATCAGCCCCAGCATTTT
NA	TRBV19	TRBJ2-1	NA	CASSTYPNEQFF	TGTGCCAGTAGCACATATCCCAATGAGCAGTTCTTC
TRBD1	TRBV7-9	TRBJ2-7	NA	CASSLALGQGRVYF	TGTGCCAGCAGCTTAGCGTTGGGACAGGGCCGGGTGTACTTC
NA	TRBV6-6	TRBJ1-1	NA	CASGEGGENTEAFF	TGTGCCAGTGGGGAAGGGGGAGAGAACACTGAAGCTTTCTTT
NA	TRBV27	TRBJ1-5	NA	CASSPRGGSNQPQHF	TGTGCCAGCAGTCCCCGGGGGGGTAGCAATCAGCCCCAGCATTTT
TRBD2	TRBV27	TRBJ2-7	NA	CASIGGDSTYEQYF	TGTGCCAGCATCGGGGGGGATTCAACCTACGAGCAGTACTTC
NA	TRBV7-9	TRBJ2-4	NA	CASSPTRSEAKNIQYF	TGTGCCAGCAGCCCAACCAGGAGCGAGGCCAAAAACATTCAGTACTTC
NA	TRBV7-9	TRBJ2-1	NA	CASSFQGNEQFF	TGTGCCAGCAGCTTTCAGGGCAATGAGCAGTTCTTC
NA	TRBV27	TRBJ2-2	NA	CASSLLLPQSNTGELFF	TGTGCCAGCAGTTTATTGCTCCCCCAATCGAACACCGGGGAGCTGTTTTTT
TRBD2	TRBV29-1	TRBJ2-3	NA	CSVVAVERERTDTQYF	TGCAGCGTTGTCGCGGTAGAGCGGGAGCGCACAGATACGCAGTATTTT
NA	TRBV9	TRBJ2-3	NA	CASSVGGSDTQYF	TGTGCCAGCAGCGTGGGGGGCTCGGATACGCAGTATTTT
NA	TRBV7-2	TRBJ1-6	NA	CASSHTTSITLHF	TGTGCCAGCAGCCATACGACCAGCATCACCCTCCACTTT
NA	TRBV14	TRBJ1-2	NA	CASSQDLGLMEDGYTF	TGTGCCAGCAGCCAAGATTTGGGCTTAATGGAGGATGGCTACACCTTC
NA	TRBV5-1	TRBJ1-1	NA	CASSLITLGGATEAFF	TGCGCCAGCAGCTTGATTACGCTTGGCGGGGCGACTGAAGCTTTCTTT
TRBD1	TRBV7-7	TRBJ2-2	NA	CASSVQGASGELFF	TGTGCTAGCAGCGTACAGGGGGCGTCCGGGGAGCTGTTTTTT
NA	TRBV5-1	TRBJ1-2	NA	CASTGDPADYGYTF	TGCGCCAGCACCGGGGACCCGGCGGACTATGGCTACACCTTC
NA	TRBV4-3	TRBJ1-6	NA	CASSQDRGVPSLIDSYNSPLHF	TGCGCCAGCAGCCAAGATAGGGGGGTGCCCTCCCTTATTGACTCCTATAATTCACCCCTCCACTTT
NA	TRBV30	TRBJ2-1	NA	CAWNVGAGFYEQFF	TGTGCCTGGAACGTGGGGGCCGGGTTCTATGAGCAGTTCTTC
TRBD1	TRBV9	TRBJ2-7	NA	CASSVGDRGPVQYF	TGTGCCAGCAGCGTAGGAGACAGGGGGCCTGTGCAGTACTTC
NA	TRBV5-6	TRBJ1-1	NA	CASSLGVEAFF	TGTGCCAGCAGCTTGGGCGTGGAAGCTTTCTTT
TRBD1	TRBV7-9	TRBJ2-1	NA	CASSLGFTRGFEQFF	TGTGCCAGCAGCTTAGGCTTCACCAGGGGGTTTGAGCAGTTCTTC
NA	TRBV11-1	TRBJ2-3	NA	CASRRDSTDTQYF	TGTGCCAGCAGGAGGGACAGCACAGATACGCAGTATTTT
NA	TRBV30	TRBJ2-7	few	CAWSVGGHEQYF	TGTGCCTGGAGTGTTGGGGGGCACGAGCAGTACTTC
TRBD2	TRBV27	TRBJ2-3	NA	CASSLGLGPDTQYF	TGTGCCAGCAGCCTGGGACTAGGCCCAGATACGCAGTATTTT
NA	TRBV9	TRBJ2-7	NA	CASSVAPGWDEQYF	TGTGCCAGCAGCGTAGCTCCGGGTTGGGACGAGCAGTACTTC
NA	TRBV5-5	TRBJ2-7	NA	CASSEGVGSEGEQYF	TGTGCCAGCAGCGAGGGGGTAGGATCCGAAGGGGAGCAGTACTTC
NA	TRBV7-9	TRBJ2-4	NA	CASSSGHIQYF	TGTGCCAGCAGCTCGGGCCACATTCAGTACTTC
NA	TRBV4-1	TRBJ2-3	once	CASSQDEVDLEFDTQYF	TGCGCCAGCAGCCAAGATGAGGTGGACCTAGAATTTGATACGCAGTATTTT
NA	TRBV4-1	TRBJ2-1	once	CASSQDLRGEQFF	TGCGCCAGCAGCCAAGATTTGCGGGGTGAGCAGTTCTTC
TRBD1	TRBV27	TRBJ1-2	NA	CASSIQGANYGYTF	TGTGCCAGCAGTATACAGGGGGCTAACTATGGCTACACCTTC
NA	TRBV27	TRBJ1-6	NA	CASSLGTRVTLAAPLHF	TGTGCCAGCAGTTTAGGGACCCGGGTCACTTTAGCTGCACCCCTCCACTTT
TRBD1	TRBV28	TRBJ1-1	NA	CASSSTGVSISNTEAFF	TGTGCCAGCAGTTCTACAGGGGTTAGTATCTCTAACACTGAAGCTTTCTTT
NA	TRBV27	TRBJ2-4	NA	CASSLSQGNIQYF	TGTGCCAGCAGTTTATCACAGGGAAACATTCAGTACTTC
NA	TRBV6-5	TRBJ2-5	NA	CASSSDGETQYF	TGTGCCAGCAGCTCGGACGGAGAGACCCAGTACTTC
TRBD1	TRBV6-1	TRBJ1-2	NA	CAIYRDRVNGYTF	TGTGCCATCTACCGGGACAGGGTAAATGGCTACACCTTC
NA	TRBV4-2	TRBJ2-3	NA	CASSQWRGGTQYF	TGTGCCAGCAGCCAGTGGAGGGGGGGTACGCAGTATTTT
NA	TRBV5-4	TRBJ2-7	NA	CASSGGTYEQYF	TGTGCCAGCAGCGGCGGGACTTACGAGCAGTACTTC
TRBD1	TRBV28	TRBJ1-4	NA	CASSNPRTGILNEKLFF	TGTGCCAGCAGCAACCCCAGGACAGGGATTCTTAATGAAAAACTGTTTTTT
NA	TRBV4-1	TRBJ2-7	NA	CASSQTGPNGRYEQYF	TGCGCCAGCAGCCAGACCGGGCCCAATGGGCGCTACGAGCAGTACTTC
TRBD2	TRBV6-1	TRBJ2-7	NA	CASSEGGSVIYEQYF	TGTGCCAGCTCCGAGGGCGGGAGTGTAATCTACGAGCAGTACTTC
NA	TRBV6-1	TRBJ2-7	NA	CASSAWTVYEQYF	TGTGCCAGCAGTGCATGGACAGTCTACGAGCAGTACTTC
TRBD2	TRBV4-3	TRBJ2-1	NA	CASSQGTSGSLSYNEQFF	TGCGCCAGCAGCCAAGGGACTAGCGGGAGCTTATCCTACAATGAGCAGTTCTTC
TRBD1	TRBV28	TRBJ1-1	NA	CASRTGQGGAEAFF	TGTGCCAGCAGGACGGGACAGGGGGGAGCTGAAGCTTTCTTT
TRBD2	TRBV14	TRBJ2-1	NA	CASSQGWSAGAYEQFF	TGTGCCAGCAGCCAAGGCTGGAGCGCGGGAGCCTATGAGCAGTTCTTC
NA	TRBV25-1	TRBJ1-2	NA	CASSEFAAIYGYTF	TGTGCCAGCAGTGAATTCGCGGCCATCTATGGCTACACCTTC
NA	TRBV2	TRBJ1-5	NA	CASTGTADQPQHF	TGTGCCAGCACCGGGACCGCCGATCAGCCCCAGCATTTT